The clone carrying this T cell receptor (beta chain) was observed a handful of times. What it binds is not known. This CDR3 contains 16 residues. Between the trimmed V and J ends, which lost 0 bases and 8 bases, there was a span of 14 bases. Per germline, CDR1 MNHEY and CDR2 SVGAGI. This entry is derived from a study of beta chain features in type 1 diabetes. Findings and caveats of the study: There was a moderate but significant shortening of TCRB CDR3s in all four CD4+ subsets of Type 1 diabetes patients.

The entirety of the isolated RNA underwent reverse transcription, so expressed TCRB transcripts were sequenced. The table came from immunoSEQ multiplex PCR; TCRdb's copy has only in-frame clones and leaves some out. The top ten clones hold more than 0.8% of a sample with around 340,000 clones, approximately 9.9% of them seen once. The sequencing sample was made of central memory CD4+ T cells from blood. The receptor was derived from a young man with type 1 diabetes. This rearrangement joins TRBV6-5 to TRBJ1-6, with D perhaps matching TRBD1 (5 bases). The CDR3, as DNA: TGTGCCAGCAGTTACTCGGGAAGGCCAGGGTATTCACCCCTCCACTTT. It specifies CASSYSGRPGYSPLHF.